Shown below are 10 T cell receptor beta chains from a single sample sequenced in a study of blood T cells in healthy people across ages. Alongside a J-beta primer mix, a sample-barcoded 5' primer served in a second PCR lasting about 6 to 11 cycles. TCRdb re-called the 5' RACE reads with MiXCR, one entry per CDR3 protein. This sample carries 1.5 million to 2 million distinct CDR3 sequences, 49% of them seen once, and the ten largest clones take about 2.1%. Sequences were obtained from blood. These receptors came from a woman between 35 and 50 years old in good health.

This chain links TRBV4-1 with TRBJ2-7; D gene ambiguous. Trimming took 0 bases from V and 7 from J, leaving 22 bases between them. Germline V CDR1 and CDR2: MGHRA, YSYEKL. The CDR3 is 17 residues long. The CDR3 loop reads CASSQDLLSARHGEQYF. CDR3 nucleotide sequence: TGCGCCAGCAGCCAAGATCTGTTGTCAGCCCGACACGGTGAGCAGTACTTC.

In its sample, this clonotype was seen a few times. The V gene is TRBV27, the J gene TRBJ2-3; no firm D call. The CDR3 covers 16 residues. V shed 4 bases and J shed 0 bases, with 14 bases lying between them. The V gene's germline CDR1 is MNHEY and CDR2 SMNVEV (reference sequence). CDR3 protein: CASSSYQTTSTDTQYF. The DNA of the CDR3 is TGTGCCAGCAGTTCTTACCAGACCACTAGCACAGATACGCAGTATTTT.

The chain links TRBV6-1 to TRBJ2-5; 7 bases agree with TRBD1. The CDR3 is 15 residues long. Trimming removed 4 bases from V and 5 bases from J; junction bases left unmatched: 10. Germline CDR1 reads MNHNS; CDR2 reads SASEGT. The CDR3 DNA sequence: TGTGCCAGCAGTGTGCTTAGGGGGCAGCGGGAGACCCAGTACTTC. This codes for CASSVLRGQRETQYF.

This clonotype was found a few times. Written as DNA, the CDR3 is TGTGCCAGCAGGCCCTCACGGGGACAAGCCTACGAGCAGTACTTC. This sequence encodes CASRPSRGQAYEQYF. This chain joins TRBV6-5 and TRBJ2-7; maybe TRBD1 (6 bases). The CDR3 consists of 15 residues. Trimming removed 6 bases at V and 2 bases at J, with 17 bases between. Per germline, CDR1 MNHEY and CDR2 SVGAGI.

This clonotype was observed a handful of times. CDR3 sequence: CASSLVSVAVSTDTQYF. The CDR3 DNA follows: TGTGCCAGCAGTTTAGTATCGGTAGCGGTAAGCACAGATACGCAGTATTTT. J is TRBJ2-3 and V is TRBV28, with D possibly TRBD2 on 6 matching bases. The CDR3 consists of 17 residues. Trimming cost V 2 bases and J 0 bases, with 15 bases left between them. Per germline, CDR1 MDHEN and CDR2 SYDVKM.

This sequence joins TRBV20-1 and TRBJ1-4; D remains ambiguous. CDR1 is DFQATT, CDR2 SNEGSKA, per germline (reference sequence). V was trimmed by 2 bases and J by 4 bases, leaving 8 bases between them. The CDR3 consists of 13 residues. CDR3 in amino acids: CSARNRNNEKLFF. The DNA of the CDR3 is TGCAGTGCTAGAAACCGTAATAATGAAAAACTGTTTTTT.

The rearrangement links TRBV15 to TRBJ1-5; D remains ambiguous. V lost 5 bases and J lost 2, with 13 bases in between. CDR3 length: 15 amino acids. CDR1 is LNHNV and CDR2 is YYDKDF in the germline V gene (reference sequence). CDR3 DNA sequence: TGTGCCACCAGCGCCGGAGACGCGGGCAATCAGCCCCAGCATTTT. Encoded protein: CATSAGDAGNQPQHF.

This clonotype turned up a few times. J is TRBJ2-7 and V is TRBV12-3 or TRBV12-4, with 9 bases aligning to TRBD1. V gave up 5 bases and J gave up 3 bases; unmatched junction bases: 8. The CDR3 extends over 15 amino acids. DNA of the CDR3: TGTGCCAGCAGTCCCACAGGGGGCGGGGGCTACGAGCAGTACTTC. Amino acid sequence: CASSPTGGGGYEQYF.

The genes are TRBV27 and TRBJ1-6; D uncertain. V was clipped by 2 bases and J by 7 bases, with 9 bases between them. CDR1 and CDR2 from the germline V gene are MNHEY and SMNVEV (reference sequence). The CDR3 is 14 residues long. CDR3 protein: CASSLPARNSPLHF. In DNA, the CDR3 is TGTGCCAGCAGTTTACCGGCAAGGAATTCACCCCTCCACTTT.

The V gene is TRBV7-2, the J gene TRBJ2-7; D ambiguous. CDR3 length: 13 residues. V was cut by 5 bases and J by 5 bases, with 13 bases left in between. Germline lookup yields CDR1 SGHTA and CDR2 FQGNSA. The CDR3 sequence: CASSLLGWNEQYF. The CDR3 nucleotides read TGTGCCAGCAGCCTATTAGGGTGGAACGAGCAGTACTTC.